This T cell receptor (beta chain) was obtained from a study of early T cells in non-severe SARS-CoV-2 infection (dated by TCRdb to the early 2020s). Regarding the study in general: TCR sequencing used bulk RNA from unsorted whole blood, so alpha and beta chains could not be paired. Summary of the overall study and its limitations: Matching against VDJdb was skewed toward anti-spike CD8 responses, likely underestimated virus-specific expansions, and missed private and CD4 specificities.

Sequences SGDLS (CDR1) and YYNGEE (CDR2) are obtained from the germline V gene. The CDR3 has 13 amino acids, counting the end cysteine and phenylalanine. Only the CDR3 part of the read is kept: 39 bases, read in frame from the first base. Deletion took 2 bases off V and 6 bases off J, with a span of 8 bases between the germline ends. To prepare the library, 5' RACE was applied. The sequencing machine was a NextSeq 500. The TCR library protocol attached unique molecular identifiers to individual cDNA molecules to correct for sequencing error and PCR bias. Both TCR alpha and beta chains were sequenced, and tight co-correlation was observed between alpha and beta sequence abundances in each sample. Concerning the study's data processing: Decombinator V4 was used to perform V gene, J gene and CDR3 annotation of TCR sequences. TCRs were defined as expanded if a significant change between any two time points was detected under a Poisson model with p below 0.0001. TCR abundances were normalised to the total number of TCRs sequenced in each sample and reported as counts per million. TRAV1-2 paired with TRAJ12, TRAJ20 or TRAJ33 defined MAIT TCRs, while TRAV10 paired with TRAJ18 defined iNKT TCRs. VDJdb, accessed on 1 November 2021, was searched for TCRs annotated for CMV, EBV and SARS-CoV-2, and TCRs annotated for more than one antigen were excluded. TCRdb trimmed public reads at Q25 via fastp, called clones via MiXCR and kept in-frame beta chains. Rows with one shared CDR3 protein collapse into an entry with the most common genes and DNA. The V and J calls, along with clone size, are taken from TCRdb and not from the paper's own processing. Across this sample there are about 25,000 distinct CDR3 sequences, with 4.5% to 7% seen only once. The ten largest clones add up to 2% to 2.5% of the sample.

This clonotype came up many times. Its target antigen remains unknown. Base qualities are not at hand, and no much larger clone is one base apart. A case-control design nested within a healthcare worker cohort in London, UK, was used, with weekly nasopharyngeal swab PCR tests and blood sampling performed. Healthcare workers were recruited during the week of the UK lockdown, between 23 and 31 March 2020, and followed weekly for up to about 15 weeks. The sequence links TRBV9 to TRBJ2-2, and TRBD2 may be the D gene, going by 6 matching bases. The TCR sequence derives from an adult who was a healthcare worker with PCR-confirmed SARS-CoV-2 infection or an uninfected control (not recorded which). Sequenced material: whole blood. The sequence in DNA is TGTGCCAGCAGCGTGACTAGTTCCGGGGAGCTGTTTTTT. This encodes CASSVTSSGELFF.